This TCR beta chain was sequenced in a study of cytomegalovirus exposure and HLA in healthy donors. CDR1 is SEHNR, CDR2 FQNEAQ, per germline (reference sequence). The CDR3 totals 13 residues. PCR involved 60 Vbeta and 13 Jbeta primers. Repertoires were generated with immunoSEQ multiplex PCR, while TCRdb's copy carries only in-frame clones and drops some. The table records about 120,000 clones, roughly three quarters of them present only once. As concerns this clone: The junction and the germline gene differ at one end; a read error may be behind it.

The V call is TRBV7-9, the J call TRBJ2-2; D may be TRBD2 (5 bases). Sequencing was done on a sample of PBMCs. The source is a man aged 18 to 30 in good health and CMV-seronegative. CDR3: CVSSLGGSGELFF. For the CDR3, the DNA is TGTGTCAGCAGCTTAGGAGGATCCGGGGAGCTGTTTTTT. Supplemented by reference TRBV7-9 and TRBJ2-2, the full variable domain reads DTGVSQNPRHKITKRGQNVTFRCDPISEHNRLYWYRQTLGQGPEFLTYFQNEAQLEKSRLLSDRFSAERPKGSFSTLEIQRTEQGDSAMYLCVSSLGGSGELFFGEGSRLTVL.